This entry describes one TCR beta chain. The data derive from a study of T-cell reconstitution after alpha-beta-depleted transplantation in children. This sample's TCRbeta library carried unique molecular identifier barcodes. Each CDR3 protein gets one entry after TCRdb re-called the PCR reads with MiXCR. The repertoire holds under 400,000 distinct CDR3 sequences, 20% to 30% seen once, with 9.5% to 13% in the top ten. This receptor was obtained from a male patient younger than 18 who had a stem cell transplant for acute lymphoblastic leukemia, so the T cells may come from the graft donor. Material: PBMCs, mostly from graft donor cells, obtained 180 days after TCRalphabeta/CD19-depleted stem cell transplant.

CDR3 sequence: CASSLKAGPFYNEQFF. The CDR3 DNA sequence: TGTGCCAGCAGCTTAAAAGCGGGGCCTTTCTACAATGAGCAGTTCTTC. The J gene is TRBJ2-1, the V gene TRBV7-7, with TRBD2 matching 7 bases. The CDR3 extends over 16 amino acids. V lost 2 bases, J lost 3 bases, and 7 bases stayed unmatched. Germline V gene data show CDR1 as SSHAT and CDR2 as FNYEAQ (reference sequence).